These 26 T cell receptor beta chains share one sample of origin, sequenced in a study of T cell changes during pregnancy in multiple sclerosis. TCRdb's table, derived via immunoSEQ multiplex PCR, lists solely in-frame clones and lacks some. The sample has about 100,000 clones, over 85% seen once. The sequenced sample was peripheral blood, obtained after pregnancy. These receptors were obtained from a female donor with multiple sclerosis, enrolled in a pregnancy study.

The V call is TRBV29-1, the J call TRBJ2-7; 11 nucleotides match TRBD2. The germline CDR1 and CDR2 sequences are SQVTM and ANQGSEA. Trimming cost V 4 bases and J 4 bases; bases outside gene matches: 0. This CDR3 is 12 amino acids long. CDR3 nucleotides: TGCAGCGTTGGACTAGCGGGATACGAGCAGTACTTC. Amino acids: CSVGLAGYEQYF.

This chain links TRBV19 with TRBJ2-3, with TRBD2 identical over 12 bases. V trimming: 5 bases; J trimming: 4 bases; junction bases outside the gene matches: 10. The CDR3 loop spans 17 amino acids. CDR1 is LNHDA, CDR2 SQIVND, per germline (reference sequence). The CDR3 region is CASSSATSGSRADTQYF. CDR3 nucleotides: TGTGCCAGTAGTTCAGCGACTAGCGGGAGTCGGGCAGATACGCAGTATTTT.

The chain has TRBV5-1 and TRBJ1-1; D unresolved. The V and J ends lost 0 bases and 0 bases respectively, with 12 bases between them. Germline CDR1 is SGHRS and CDR2 is YFSETQ. This CDR3 is 16 amino acids long. This chain's CDR3 is CASSLAGALMNTEAFF. CDR3 DNA: TGCGCCAGCAGCTTGGCCGGAGCGCTTATGAACACTGAAGCTTTCTTT. The full variable domain, rest sourced from reference TRBV5-1 and TRBJ1-1, is KAGVTQTPRYLIKTRGQQVTLSCSPISGHRSVSWYQQTPGQGLQFLFEYFSETQRNKGNFPGRFSGRQFSNSRSEMNVSTLELGDSALYLCASSLAGALMNTEAFFGQGTRLTVV.

The rearrangement uses TRBV10-3 and TRBJ2-7; the match to TRBD1 covers 8 bases. V dropped 6 bases and J dropped 4; count of bases not matched to a gene: 5. This CDR3 is 13 amino acids long. CDR1 and CDR2 (germline): ENHRY, SYGVKD. CDR3 region: CAIRTGGSYEQYF. Written as DNA, the CDR3 is TGTGCCATCAGAACAGGGGGTTCGTACGAGCAGTACTTC.

This clone has just one count. The CDR3 sequence: CASSQVAGRPNQPQHF. DNA for the CDR3: TGCGCCAGCAGCCAAGTCGCGGGTCGGCCAAATCAGCCCCAGCATTTT. The V call is TRBV4-1, the J call TRBJ1-5; D not certain. Germline CDR1 and CDR2: MGHRA and YSYEKL. V was cut by 1 base and J by 4 bases, with 14 bases left in between. There are 16 residues in the CDR3.

This sequence joins TRBV5-1 and TRBJ2-2; TRBD2 aligns across 7 bases. The germline V gene encodes CDR1 SGHRS and CDR2 YFSETQ. The J segment lost 6 bases and the V segment lost 0 bases, leaving 5 bases of the junction unmatched. The CDR3 contains 15 residues. CDR3 bases: TGCGCCAGCAGCTTGGGGACTAGTTCGGCCGGGGAGCTGTTTTTT. This translates into CASSLGTSSAGELFF. The variable domain in full, with the rest retrieved from reference TRBV5-1 and TRBJ2-2, is KAGVTQTPRYLIKTRGQQVTLSCSPISGHRSVSWYQQTPGQGLQFLFEYFSETQRNKGNFPGRFSGRQFSNSRSEMNVSTLELGDSALYLCASSLGTSSAGELFFGEGSRLTVL.

The chain has TRBV19 and TRBJ1-4; unclear D gene. The CDR3 consists of 15 residues. The V gene lost 2 bases and the J gene lost 0 bases, with 7 bases spanning the gap. CDR1 LNHDA and CDR2 SQIVND come from the germline V gene (reference sequence). In DNA, the CDR3 is TGTGCCAGTAGTATATGGAGTGCAACTAATGAAAAACTGTTTTTT. Protein product: CASSIWSATNEKLFF. Full variable domain (remainder filled in from reference TRBV19 and TRBJ1-4): DGGITQSPKYLFRKEGQNVTLSCEQNLNHDAMYWYRQDPGQGLRLIYYSQIVNDFQKGDIAEGYSVSREKKESFPLTVTSAQKNPTAFYLCASSIWSATNEKLFFGSGTQLSVL.

This chain uses TRBV19 with TRBJ1-5; 8 bases agree with TRBD1. Germline V gene data show CDR1 as LNHDA and CDR2 as SQIVND (reference sequence). J gave up 5 bases and V 7 bases, and 13 bases lay outside the gene matches. The CDR3 runs to 16 residues. CDR3 bases: TGTGCCAGTATTTATAAAGGACAGGGAAGGGATCAGCCCCAGCATTTT. Translation gives CASIYKGQGRDQPQHF.

This clone came up a few times. The chain has TRBV7-3 and TRBJ2-4; D is perhaps TRBD2 (5 bases). V was trimmed by 4 bases and J by 2 bases, leaving 9 bases between them. The CDR3 has 14 residues. Per the germline V gene, CDR1 is SGHTA and CDR2 is FQGTGA. CDR3 coding DNA: TGTGCCAGCAGCTCCCTAGCCTCCAAAAACATTCAGTACTTC. This sequence encodes CASSSLASKNIQYF.

The rearrangement joins TRBV28 to TRBJ2-1, with TRBD1 identical over 8 bases. V trimming: 5 bases; J trimming: 7 bases; junction bases outside the gene matches: 7. The CDR3 contains 14 residues. Germline V gene sequence: CDR1 MDHEN, CDR2 SYDVKM. Written as DNA, the CDR3 is TGTGCCAGCAGTAAAACAGGGGGGAAGAATGAGCAGTTCTTC. This translates into CASSKTGGKNEQFF.

V gene TRBV5-1 combines with J gene TRBJ2-7; TRBD1 aligns across 7 bases. In germline, CDR1 is SGHRS, CDR2 YFSETQ. Trimming at V came to 7 bases and at J to 1 base, leaving 11 bases not matched to a gene. This CDR3 spans 15 amino acids. The CDR3 region is CASGHGQASSYEQYF. For the CDR3, the DNA is TGCGCCAGCGGACACGGACAGGCCTCGTCCTACGAGCAGTACTTC.

This sequence joins TRBV19 and TRBJ2-1; maybe TRBD1 (5 bases). V was trimmed by 7 bases and J by 9 bases, leaving 25 bases between them. The germline gives CDR1 LNHDA, CDR2 SQIVND (reference sequence). The CDR3 is 16 residues long. The CDR3 here is CASTTNRLAGNGEQFF. DNA of the CDR3: TGTGCCAGTACCACCAATCGGTTGGCAGGGAACGGTGAGCAGTTCTTC.

The J gene is TRBJ2-1, the V gene TRBV5-8; D possibly corresponds to TRBD2 (6 bases). The germline gives CDR1 SGHTS, CDR2 YDEGEE. V dropped 0 bases and J dropped 5 bases, with 15 bases sitting between them. The CDR3 runs to 16 residues. The CDR3 DNA reads TGTGCCAGCAGCTTGGCTCTACTGGAGGGCCACAATGAGCAGTTCTTC. This encodes CASSLALLEGHNEQFF.

The rearrangement uses TRBV7-8 and TRBJ2-3, with TRBD2 matching 14 bases. The junction had 6 bases not matched to a gene; V was cut back by 1 base and J by 0 bases. Germline V gene sequence: CDR1 SGHVS, CDR2 FQNEAQ. This CDR3 contains 19 residues. The CDR3 spells CASSLGLAGGRGSTDTQYF. CDR3 DNA: TGTGCCAGCAGCTTAGGACTAGCGGGAGGGCGGGGTAGCACAGATACGCAGTATTTT.

The J gene is TRBJ2-3, the V gene TRBV27; 7 nucleotides line up with TRBD2. There are 14 residues in the CDR3. Germline CDR1 and CDR2: MNHEY and SMNVEV (reference sequence). The V gene end was trimmed by 8 bases and the J gene end by 0 bases; junction bases not matched to a gene: 5. This chain's CDR3 is CASRLATSTDTQYF. CDR3 nucleotides: TGTGCCAGCCGACTAGCTACTAGCACAGATACGCAGTATTTT.

The chain is built from TRBV5-6 and TRBJ2-3; tentatively, D is TRBD2 (5 bases). V was cut by 4 bases and J by 0 bases, with 15 bases left in between. The CDR3 contains 16 residues. Germline V gene data show CDR1 as SGHDT and CDR2 as YYEEEE. In DNA, the CDR3 is TGTGCCAGCAGCGAGCGCGGGTACCCTAGCACAGATACGCAGTATTTT. This encodes CASSERGYPSTDTQYF.

The CDR3 DNA follows: TGCGCCAGCAGCCCAGGGACTAGCGGGAGGGTCTTCTACGAGCAGTACTTC. The encoded protein is CASSPGTSGRVFYEQYF. The gene calls are TRBV5-1 and TRBJ2-7; 16 nucleotides line up with TRBD2. This CDR3 is 17 amino acids long. Germline-derived CDR1 and CDR2 are SGHRS and YFSETQ. V shed 4 bases and J 3 bases; nucleotides not matched to a gene: 7.

This clone was seen just once. The chain recombines TRBV19 with TRBJ1-2; TRBD1 might be the D (6 bases). The CDR3 extends over 12 amino acids. Trimming shortened V by 8 bases and J by 5 bases, and 12 bases separated the two germline ends. The germline V gene encodes CDR1 LNHDA and CDR2 SQIVND (reference sequence). CDR3 in amino acids: CASGLGGYGYTF. Here the CDR3 DNA reads TGTGCCAGTGGCCTAGGGGGATATGGCTACACCTTC. The full variable domain, in which reference TRBV19 and TRBJ1-2 provide the parts outside the CDR3, is DGGITQSPKYLFRKEGQNVTLSCEQNLNHDAMYWYRQDPGQGLRLIYYSQIVNDFQKGDIAEGYSVSREKKESFPLTVTSAQKNPTAFYLCASGLGGYGYTFGSGTRLTVV.

The chain links TRBV5-4 to TRBJ2-5, with 10 bases aligning to TRBD2. Germline V CDR1 and CDR2: SGHNT, YYREEE (reference sequence). The V gene end was trimmed by 4 bases and the J gene end by 3 bases; junction bases not matched to a gene: 6. The CDR3 sequence is 15 residues long. In DNA, the CDR3 is TGTGCCAGCAGCAAGACTAGCGGGTTAGAAGAGACCCAGTACTTC. Translating it yields CASSKTSGLEETQYF.

This chain uses TRBV5-1 with TRBJ2-5; D unclear. V dropped 0 bases and J dropped 5 bases, with 5 bases sitting between them. The germline CDR1 and CDR2 sequences are SGHRS and YFSETQ. The CDR3 spans 12 residues. Here the CDR3 DNA reads TGCGCCAGCAGCTTGGGGAGCGAGACCCAGTACTTC. As protein: CASSLGSETQYF.

The chain combines TRBV19 with TRBJ2-7, with 11 bases lining up with TRBD2. The CDR3 runs 18 residues. The J segment lost 2 bases and the V segment lost 5 bases, leaving 14 bases of the junction unmatched. From germline, CDR1 is LNHDA and CDR2 SQIVND (reference sequence). The CDR3 bases are TGTGCCAGTAGTCGAAGACACAAGGGACTAGCGGATACCTACGAGCAGTACTTC. Translating gives CASSRRHKGLADTYEQYF. Full variable domain (missing parts from reference TRBV19 and TRBJ2-7): DGGITQSPKYLFRKEGQNVTLSCEQNLNHDAMYWYRQDPGQGLRLIYYSQIVNDFQKGDIAEGYSVSREKKESFPLTVTSAQKNPTAFYLCASSRRHKGLADTYEQYFGPGTRLTVT.

This chain connects TRBV6-1 to TRBJ1-1, with D perhaps TRBD1 (5 bases). V lost 5 bases and J 8 bases, leaving 12 bases between the germline ends. There are 12 residues in the CDR3. CDR1 is MNHNS, CDR2 SASEGT, per germline. CDR3 sequence (DNA): TGTGCCAGCAGTTTCCGGGGGGAGGAAGCTTTCTTT. Translating gives CASSFRGEEAFF.

This rearrangement joins TRBV5-1 to TRBJ2-2, with TRBD2 matching over 12 bases. CDR1 SGHRS and CDR2 YFSETQ come from the germline V gene. The CDR3 contains 18 residues. Trimming took 4 bases from V and 4 from J; bases not matched to a gene: 11. The CDR3 sequence is CASSPRLTSGRGTGELFF. Here the CDR3 DNA reads TGCGCCAGCAGCCCGCGATTGACTAGCGGGAGAGGCACCGGGGAGCTGTTTTTT.

This clone was found once. The V call is TRBV27, the J call TRBJ1-1, with 9 bases matching TRBD1. This CDR3 is built from 14 residues. Germline V CDR1 and CDR2: MNHEY, SMNVEV (reference sequence). With 6 bases clipped from V and 7 bases from J, the junction kept 9 bases outside the gene matches. CDR3 residues: CASSPIGTGFEAFF. The CDR3 bases are TGTGCCAGCAGCCCAATCGGGACAGGGTTTGAAGCTTTCTTT.

The V gene is TRBV6-5, the J gene TRBJ1-3; 7 positions match TRBD1. Germline V gives CDR1 MNHEY, CDR2 SVGAGI. The CDR3 is made up of 16 amino acids. V shed 0 bases, J shed 0 bases, and the junction held 2 bases outside the gene matches. This CDR3 is CASSYSDRSSGNTIYF. The DNA for the CDR3 is TGTGCCAGCAGTTACTCGGACAGGAGCTCTGGAAACACCATATATTTT.

The gene calls are TRBV5-6 and TRBJ1-5, with 9 bases identical to TRBD1. V lost 5 bases, J lost 5 bases, and 8 bases stayed unmatched. Germline V gives CDR1 SGHDT, CDR2 YYEEEE. The CDR3 extends over 15 amino acids. CDR3 amino acids: CASSWGQGTDQPQHF. The CDR3 coding sequence is TGTGCCAGCAGTTGGGGACAGGGAACCGATCAGCCCCAGCATTTT.